This record looks at one T cell receptor beta chain sequence and its context. Its specificity is unknown. These data belong to a study of cytomegalovirus exposure and HLA in healthy donors. Primers: 60 Vbeta forward and 13 Jbeta reverse. Only in-frame clones appear in the TCRdb table, and some are missing; sequencing was by immunoSEQ multiplex PCR. The sample records about 120,000 clones, 60% to 85% being singletons. Germline assignment: CDR1 SNHLY and CDR2 FYNNEI. V was cut by 4 bases and J by 2 bases, with 9 bases left in between. This CDR3 is 14 amino acids long. Study-wide points: Reportedly, cytomegalovirus status was diagnosed with high sensitivity and specificity. Rarity characterized most TCR sequences, yet some public TCRs appeared in many donors. Looking again later, the authors saw that most CMV-associated TCR beta chains seemed HLA-restricted.

Sequenced input: PBMCs. The TCR originated in a woman between 40 and 50 years old in good health and CMV-seropositive. The chain uses TRBV2 and TRBJ1-5; tentative D call: TRBD1 (5 bases). The CDR3 region is CASSASQGNQPQHF. CDR3 DNA: TGTGCCAGCAGTGCATCACAGGGCAATCAGCCCCAGCATTTT. Together with reference TRBV2 and TRBJ1-5, the CDR3 gives the full variable domain: EPEVTQTPSHQVTQMGQEVILRCVPISNHLYFYWYRQILGQKVEFLVSFYNNEISEKSEIFDDQFSVERPDGSNFTLKIRSTKLEDSAMYFCASSASQGNQPQHFGDGTRLSIL.